These T cell receptor beta chains were read from a single sample in a study of T-cell reconstitution after alpha-beta-depleted transplantation in children. TCRdb used MiXCR to reprocess the PCR reads, holding one entry per CDR3 protein. Of 85,000 to 120,000 distinct CDR3 sequences in the sample, about 6% are singletons; the top ten hold more than 5.5%. Sequences were derived from PBMCs, mostly from graft donor cells, sampled 60 days after TCRalphabeta/CD19-depleted stem cell transplant. These receptors originate from a female patient aged 2 to 10 who had a stem cell transplant for Fanconi anemia, so the T cells may come from the graft donor. The conserved cysteine and the conserved F or W are not part of the CDR3 here.

TRBJ1-2 TRBV25-1 ASRDPGYGYT
TRBJ2-7 TRBV29-1 SVGDTYEQY
TRBJ1-4 TRBV30 AWSRTAREKLF
TRBJ2-1 TRBV20-1 SARWTGGNEQF
TRBJ2-7 TRBV7-2 ASSLASGGANYEQY
TRBJ1-2 TRBV11-2 ASSLEIWGLGALSYGYT
TRBJ2-1 TRBV24-1 ATSDAYNEQF
TRBJ2-1 TRBV5-1 ASSQTSGLYNEQF
TRBJ2-2 TRBV3-1 ASSQAETRNTGELF
TRBJ2-5 TRBV7-9 ASSPGQGGSETQY
TRBJ1-2 TRBV20-1 SATEAGALNYGYT
TRBJ2-3 TRBV12-3/TRBV12-4 ASSLALGLASTDTQY
TRBJ2-7 TRBV4-2 ASSRRSGQGSEQY
TRBJ2-3 TRBV6-5 ASSYTRLAGASTDTQY
TRBJ2-1 TRBV12-3/TRBV12-4 ASSFLAGSYNEQF
TRBJ2-7 TRBV12-3/TRBV12-4 ASRGTGLYEQY
TRBJ2-1 TRBV5-1 ASSLAGRASYNEQF
TRBJ2-7 TRBV7-9 ASSPPVASHEQY
TRBJ2-3 TRBV5-1 ASSSGQNTDTQY
TRBJ2-2 TRBV5-6 ASSYPIRGAQNTGELF
TRBJ2-7 TRBV7-2 ASSPLGQYYEQY
TRBJ2-4 TRBV28 ASSFWMAKNIQY
TRBJ2-1 TRBV10-1 ASRTGPNDEQF
TRBJ2-3 TRBV12-3/TRBV12-4 ASSLAILALSTDTQY
TRBJ2-7 TRBV7-6 ASSPGQGVYEQY
TRBJ1-1 TRBV6-2/TRBV6-3 ASSYSGEAF
TRBJ2-6 TRBV5-1 ASSLYTAFSGANVLT
TRBJ2-7 TRBV5-1 ASSFAALTSGRHEQY
TRBJ2-7 TRBV28 ASPTYEQY
TRBJ1-2 TRBV28 ASSFYQGNYGYT
TRBJ1-2 TRBV6-5 ASNFRTGGTGYT
TRBJ1-2 TRBV18 ASSPLAVGVYGYT
TRBJ2-2 TRBV5-1 ASSSYPGDTGELF
TRBJ2-7 TRBV7-9 ASSLRDIYEQY
TRBJ2-7 TRBV28 ASSFDSSYEQY
TRBJ2-3 TRBV7-9 ASSFATSGGSTDTQY
TRBJ2-7 TRBV20-1 SATSGSYNEQY
TRBJ2-2 TRBV5-1 ASRPPGTAKGELF
TRBJ2-7 TRBV5-1 ASSLNGGPHYEQY
TRBJ2-1 TRBV15 ATSRVAGGDVDEQF
TRBJ2-1 TRBV6-1 ASRPMVASYNEQF
TRBJ1-2 TRBV29-1 SARQGAGYGYT
TRBJ2-3 TRBV5-6 ASSPTVRGDTQY
TRBJ1-2 TRBV12-3/TRBV12-4 ASSFSYGYT
TRBJ2-5 TRBV20-1 SGAGSQETQY
TRBJ2-1 TRBV5-5 ASSLGPFNEQF
TRBJ2-1 TRBV6-5 ASSSQGGLNEQF
TRBJ2-7 TRBV4-2 ASSQVNRASGVTYEQY
TRBJ2-3 TRBV15 ATSKGRDRSTDTQY
TRBJ2-1 TRBV28 ASRMTGGRVNEQF
TRBJ2-3 TRBV4-2 ASSQDPQLAGGLVTDTQY
TRBJ2-1 TRBV18 ASSPWSGQGSYNEQF
TRBJ2-3 TRBV7-3 ARDLRDRGRRTDTQY
TRBJ2-2 TRBV20-1 SARELAVNTGELF
TRBJ2-7 TRBV21-1 ASSKGGQGPISYEQY
TRBJ1-5 TRBV20-1 SATDKYQPQH
TRBJ2-1 TRBV7-3 ASSPERGPYNEQF
TRBJ2-1 TRBV7-9 ASSWGGLSGSYNEQF
TRBJ2-1 TRBV7-9 ASSPKSGRGYNEQF